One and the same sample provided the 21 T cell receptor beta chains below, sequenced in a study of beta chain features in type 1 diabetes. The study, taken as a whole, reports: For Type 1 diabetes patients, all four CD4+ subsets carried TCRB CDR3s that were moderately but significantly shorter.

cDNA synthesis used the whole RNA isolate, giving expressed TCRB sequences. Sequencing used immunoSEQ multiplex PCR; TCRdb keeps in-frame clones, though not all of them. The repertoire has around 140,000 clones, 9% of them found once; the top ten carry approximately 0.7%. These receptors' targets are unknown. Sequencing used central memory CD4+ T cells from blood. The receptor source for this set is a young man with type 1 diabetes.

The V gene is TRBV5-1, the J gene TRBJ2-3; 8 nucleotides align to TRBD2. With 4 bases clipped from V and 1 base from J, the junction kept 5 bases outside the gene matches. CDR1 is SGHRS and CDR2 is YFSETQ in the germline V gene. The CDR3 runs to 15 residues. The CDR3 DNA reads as TGCGCCAGCAGCCGGAGCGGGGGTGGCACAGATACGCAGTATTTT. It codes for CASSRSGGGTDTQYF.

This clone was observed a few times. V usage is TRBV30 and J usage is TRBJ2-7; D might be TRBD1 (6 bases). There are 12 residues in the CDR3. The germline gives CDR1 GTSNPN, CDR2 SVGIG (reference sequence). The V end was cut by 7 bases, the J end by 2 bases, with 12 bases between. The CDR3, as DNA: TGTGCCTCGAGGGGGAGAGCCTACGAGCAGTACTTC. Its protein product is CASRGRAYEQYF.

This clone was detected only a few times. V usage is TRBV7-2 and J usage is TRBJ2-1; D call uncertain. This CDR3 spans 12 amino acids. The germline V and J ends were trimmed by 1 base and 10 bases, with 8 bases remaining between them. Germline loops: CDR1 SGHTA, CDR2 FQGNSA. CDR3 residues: CASSLGYSEQFF. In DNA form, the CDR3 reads TGTGCCAGCAGCTTAGGCTACAGCGAGCAGTTCTTC.

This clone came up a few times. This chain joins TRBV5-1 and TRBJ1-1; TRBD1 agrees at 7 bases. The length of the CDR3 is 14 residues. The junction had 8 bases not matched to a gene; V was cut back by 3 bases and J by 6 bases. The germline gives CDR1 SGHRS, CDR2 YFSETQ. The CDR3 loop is CASSSGTANPEAFF. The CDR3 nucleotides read TGCGCCAGCAGCTCCGGGACAGCGAATCCTGAAGCTTTCTTT.

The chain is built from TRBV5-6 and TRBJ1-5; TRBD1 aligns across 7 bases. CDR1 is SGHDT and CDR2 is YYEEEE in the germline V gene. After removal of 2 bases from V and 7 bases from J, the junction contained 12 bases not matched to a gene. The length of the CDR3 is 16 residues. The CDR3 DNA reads TGTGCCAGCAGCTTTCAACAACAGGGGACATCACAGCCCCAGCATTTT. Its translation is CASSFQQQGTSQPQHF.

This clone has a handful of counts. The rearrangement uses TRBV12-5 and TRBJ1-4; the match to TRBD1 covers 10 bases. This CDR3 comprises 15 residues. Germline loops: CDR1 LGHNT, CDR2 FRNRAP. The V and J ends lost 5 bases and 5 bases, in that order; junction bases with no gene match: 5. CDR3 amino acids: CASGPGQGENEKLFF. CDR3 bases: TGTGCTAGTGGTCCAGGACAGGGGGAGAATGAAAAACTGTTTTTT.

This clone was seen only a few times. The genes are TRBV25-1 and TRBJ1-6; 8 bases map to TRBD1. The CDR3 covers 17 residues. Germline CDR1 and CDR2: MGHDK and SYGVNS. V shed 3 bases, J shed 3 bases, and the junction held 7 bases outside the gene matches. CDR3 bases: TGTGCCAGCAGTGACCCCCATGGGACAGGCTATAATTCACCCCTCCACTTT. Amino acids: CASSDPHGTGYNSPLHF.

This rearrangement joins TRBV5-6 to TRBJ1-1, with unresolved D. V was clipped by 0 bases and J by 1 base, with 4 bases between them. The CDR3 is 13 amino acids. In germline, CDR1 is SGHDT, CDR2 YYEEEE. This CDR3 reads CASSLGANTEAFF. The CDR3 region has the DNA TGTGCCAGCAGCTTGGGAGCGAACACTGAAGCTTTCTTT. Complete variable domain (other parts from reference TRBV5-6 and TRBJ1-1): DAGVTQSPTHLIKTRGQQVTLRCSPKSGHDTVSWYQQALGQGPQFIFQYYEEEERQRGNFPDRFSGHQFPNYSSELNVNALLLGDSALYLCASSLGANTEAFFGQGTRLTVV.

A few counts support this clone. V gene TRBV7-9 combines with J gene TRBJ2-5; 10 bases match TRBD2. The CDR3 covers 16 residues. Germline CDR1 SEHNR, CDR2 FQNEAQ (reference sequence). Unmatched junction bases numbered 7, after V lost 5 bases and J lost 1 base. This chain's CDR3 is CASSRTSGGAQETQYF. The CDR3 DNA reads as TGTGCCAGCAGCCGCACCAGCGGGGGGGCCCAAGAGACCCAGTACTTC.

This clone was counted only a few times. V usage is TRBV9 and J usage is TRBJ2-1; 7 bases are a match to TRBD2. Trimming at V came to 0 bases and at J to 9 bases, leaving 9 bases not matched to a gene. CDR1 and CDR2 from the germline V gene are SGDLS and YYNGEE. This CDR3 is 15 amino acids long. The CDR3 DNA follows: TGTGCCAGCAGCGTAGAGCAAGGTAGCGGGCGTGAGCAGTTCTTC. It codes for CASSVEQGSGREQFF.

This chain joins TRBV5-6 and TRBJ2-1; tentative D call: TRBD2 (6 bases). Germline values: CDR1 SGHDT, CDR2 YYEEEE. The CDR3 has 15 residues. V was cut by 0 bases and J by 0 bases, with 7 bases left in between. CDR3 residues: CASSLGGVSYNEQFF. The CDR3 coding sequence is TGTGCCAGCAGCTTGGGGGGGGTCTCCTACAATGAGCAGTTCTTC. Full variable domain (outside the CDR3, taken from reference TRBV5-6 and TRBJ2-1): DAGVTQSPTHLIKTRGQQVTLRCSPKSGHDTVSWYQQALGQGPQFIFQYYEEEERQRGNFPDRFSGHQFPNYSSELNVNALLLGDSALYLCASSLGGVSYNEQFFGPGTRLTVL.

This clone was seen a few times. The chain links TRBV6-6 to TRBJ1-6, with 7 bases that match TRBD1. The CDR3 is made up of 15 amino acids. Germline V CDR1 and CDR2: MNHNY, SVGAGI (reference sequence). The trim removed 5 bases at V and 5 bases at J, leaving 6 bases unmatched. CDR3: CASSPVDRDNSPLHF. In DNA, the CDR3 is TGTGCCAGCAGTCCCGTTGACAGGGATAATTCACCCCTCCACTTT.

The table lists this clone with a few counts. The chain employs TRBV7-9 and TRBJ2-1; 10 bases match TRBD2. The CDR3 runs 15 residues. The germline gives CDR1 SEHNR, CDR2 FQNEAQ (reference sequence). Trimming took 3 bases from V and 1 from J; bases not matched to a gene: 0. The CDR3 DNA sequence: TGTGCCAGCAGCTTTAGCGGGGGGTCCTACAATGAGCAGTTCTTC. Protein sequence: CASSFSGGSYNEQFF.

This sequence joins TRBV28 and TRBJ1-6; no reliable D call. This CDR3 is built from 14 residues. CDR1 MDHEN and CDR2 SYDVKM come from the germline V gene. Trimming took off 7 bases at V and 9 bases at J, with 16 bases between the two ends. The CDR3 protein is CASTPPASGSPLHF. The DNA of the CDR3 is TGTGCCAGCACCCCTCCGGCTAGCGGTTCACCCCTCCACTTT.

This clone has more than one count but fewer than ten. CDR3 loop: CASSLVIDSPLHF. CDR3 in DNA: TGTGCCAGCAGCTTAGTTATCGATTCACCCCTCCACTTT. V gene TRBV7-8 combines with J gene TRBJ1-6, with unresolved D. V shed 1 base and J shed 8 bases, with 6 bases lying between them. The CDR3 extends over 13 amino acids. Per the germline V gene, CDR1 is SGHVS and CDR2 is FQNEAQ.

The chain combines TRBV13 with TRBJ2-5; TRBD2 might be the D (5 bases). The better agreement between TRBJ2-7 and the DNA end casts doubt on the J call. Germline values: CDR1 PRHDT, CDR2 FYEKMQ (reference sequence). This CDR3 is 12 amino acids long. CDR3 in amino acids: CASSLRGNEQYF. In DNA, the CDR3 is TGTGCCAGCAGTTTACGGGGAAACGAGCAGTACTTC.

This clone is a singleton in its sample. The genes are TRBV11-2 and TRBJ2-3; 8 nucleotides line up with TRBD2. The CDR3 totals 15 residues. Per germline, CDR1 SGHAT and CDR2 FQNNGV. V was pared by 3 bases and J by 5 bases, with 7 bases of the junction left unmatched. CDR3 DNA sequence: TGTGCCAGCAGCTTTACGGGGGGGCGGGGAGATACGCAGTATTTT. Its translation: CASSFTGGRGDTQYF.

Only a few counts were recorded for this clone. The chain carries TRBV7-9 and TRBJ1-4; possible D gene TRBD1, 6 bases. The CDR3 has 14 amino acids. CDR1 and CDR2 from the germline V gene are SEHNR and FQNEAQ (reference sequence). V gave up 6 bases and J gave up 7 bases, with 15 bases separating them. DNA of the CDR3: TGTGCCAGCAGTCCCTCGGGAGGGGGTGAAAAACTGTTTTTT. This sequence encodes CASSPSGGGEKLFF.

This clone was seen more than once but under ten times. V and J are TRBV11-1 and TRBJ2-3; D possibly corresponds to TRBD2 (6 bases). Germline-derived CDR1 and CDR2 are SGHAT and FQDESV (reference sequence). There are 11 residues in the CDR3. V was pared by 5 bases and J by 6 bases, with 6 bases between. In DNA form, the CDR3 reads TGTGCCAGCAGCGGGGGGGATACGCAGTATTTT. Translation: CASSGGDTQYF.

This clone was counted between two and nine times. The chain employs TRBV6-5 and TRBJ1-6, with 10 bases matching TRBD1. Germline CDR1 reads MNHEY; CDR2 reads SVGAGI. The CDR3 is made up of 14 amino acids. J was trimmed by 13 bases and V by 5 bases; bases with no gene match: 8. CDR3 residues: CASSEGQGRSPLHF. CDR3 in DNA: TGTGCCAGCAGTGAGGGACAGGGGAGGTCCCCCCTCCACTTT.

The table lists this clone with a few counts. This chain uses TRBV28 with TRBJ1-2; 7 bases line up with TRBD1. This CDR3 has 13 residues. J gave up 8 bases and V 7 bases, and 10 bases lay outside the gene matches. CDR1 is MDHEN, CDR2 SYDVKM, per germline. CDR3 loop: CASTSGTALGYTF. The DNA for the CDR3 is TGTGCCAGCACTTCCGGGACAGCCCTAGGCTACACCTTC.